Below, one TCR beta chain is given with its context. Its antigen is undetermined. This specimen comes from a study of tumor-infiltrating lymphocytes in primary liver carcinoma. Across the study: The study included patients who were men and women aged 30 to 69 years.

Each 20-30 mg portion of unsorted bulk tissue served as the source for co-extraction of RNA and DNA. The study's findings and limits: The difference in top-250-clone fraction between tumors and blood was significant, favoring tumors (p = 0.039).

TCR beta cDNA came from roughly 0.45 ug total RNA, primed with a constant-region primer. Three nested multiplex PCR rounds of slightly modified ARM-PCR generated TCR beta libraries. TRBV1-TRBV30 forward and Cbeta reverse primers drove the first two approximately 11-cycle rounds. TCRdb independently ran MiXCR on the multiplex PCR reads; one entry per CDR3 protein. The table includes 100,000 to 120,000 distinct CDR3 sequences, 82% detected once. The CDR3 has 15 residues. CDR1 is KGHDR, CDR2 SFDVKD, per germline. V was shortened by 2 bases and J by 7 bases, with 14 bases between the two germline ends. J is TRBJ2-4 and V is TRBV24-1; either TRBD1 or TRBD2 may supply D (5 bases each). The sequence derives from a man in his forties with primary liver carcinoma and hepatitis B virus infection. Sequencing was done on a sample of liver tumor tissue from sampling region 3. The subset denotes: tumor region T3, left-lateral pole. In DNA, the CDR3 is TGTGCCACCAGTGATTCTACAGTGGGGGTGAACATTCAGTACTTC. It yields the protein CATSDSTVGVNIQYF.